The 21 T cell receptor beta chains below come from one sample, sequenced in a study of OX40 agonist ivuxolimab in advanced cancers. The table came from immunoSEQ multiplex PCR; TCRdb's copy has only in-frame clones and leaves some out. The profile shows tens of thousands of clones, 80% to 90% of them singletons. Sample: CD4+ or CD8+ T cells sorted from blood, taken in a trial of the OX40 agonist ivuxolimab. The receptor source for this set is an adult with an advanced solid tumor such as melanoma, head and neck, liver or kidney cancer.

The CDR3 coding sequence is TGTGCCAGCAGCCTTTTTGATGAGGGGGGCTACACCTTC. It specifies CASSLFDEGGYTF. The V and J genes are TRBV7-2 and TRBJ1-2; the D gene is possibly TRBD1 (5 bases). The CDR3 loop spans 13 amino acids. Germline V lookup: CDR1 SGHTA, CDR2 FQGNSA. V was clipped by 5 bases and J by 8 bases, with 15 bases between them.

The rearrangement joins TRBV10-3 to TRBJ2-7; 7 positions match TRBD1. Trimming removed 3 bases from V and 4 bases from J; junction bases left unmatched: 9. The CDR3 is 15 residues long. The germline gives CDR1 ENHRY, CDR2 SYGVKD. In DNA form, the CDR3 reads TGTGCCATCAGTGACGGGACAGATAAACCATACGAGCAGTACTTC. Translation: CAISDGTDKPYEQYF.

This clone came up once. CDR3 nucleotides: TGTGCCAGCAAAGCCGACGGCAATGAGCAGTTCTTC. Translated: CASKADGNEQFF. The J gene is TRBJ2-1, the V gene TRBV9; D remains unclear. In germline, CDR1 is SGDLS, CDR2 YYNGEE. With 6 bases removed from V and 6 bases from J, the gap between germline ends came to 10 bases. The length of the CDR3 is 12 residues.

The chain links TRBV7-2 to TRBJ2-7; D unclear. Trimming removed 2 bases at V and 4 bases at J, with 9 bases between. Germline V gives CDR1 SGHTA, CDR2 FQGNSA. The CDR3 covers 13 residues. Here the CDR3 DNA reads TGTGCCAGCAGCTTAAGGCAGACATACGAGCAGTACTTC. Translation: CASSLRQTYEQYF.

This chain uses TRBV27 with TRBJ1-5; D possibly corresponds to TRBD1 (6 bases). The V end was cut by 3 bases, the J end by 5 bases, with 8 bases between. Germline V lookup: CDR1 MNHEY, CDR2 SMNVEV (reference sequence). The CDR3 has 13 amino acids. The CDR3 is CASSFQGYQPQHF. The DNA of the CDR3 is TGTGCCAGCAGTTTCCAGGGGTATCAGCCCCAGCATTTT.

The chain links TRBV12-2 to TRBJ1-1. TRBV12-2 is an annotated pseudogene. The CDR3 covers 12 residues. DNA of the CDR3: TGTGCAAGTCGCCGAAGGCGGGCTGAAGCTTTCTTT. It is translated as CASRRRRAEAFF.

This chain joins TRBV30 and TRBJ2-1; D remains ambiguous. V was clipped by 1 base and J by 4 bases, with 11 bases between them. This CDR3 has 14 residues. Germline values: CDR1 GTSNPN, CDR2 SVGIG (reference sequence). The CDR3 protein is CAWSGAHKYNEQFF. The CDR3 bases are TGTGCCTGGAGTGGGGCTCACAAGTACAATGAGCAGTTCTTC.

V is TRBV9 and J is TRBJ2-2; 7 bases map to TRBD2. The CDR3 length is 17 residues. The junction had 12 bases not matched to a gene; V was cut back by 4 bases and J by 3 bases. The germline V gene encodes CDR1 SGDLS and CDR2 YYNGEE. This chain's CDR3 is CASSPGQGLADTGELFF. The CDR3 DNA follows: TGTGCCAGCAGCCCCGGACAAGGCCTAGCGGACACCGGGGAGCTGTTTTTT.

Written as DNA, the CDR3 is TGCGCCAGCAGCCAAGGCAGGATTACTAATTCACCCCTCCACTTT. Translation: CASSQGRITNSPLHF. The chain is built from TRBV4-3 and TRBJ1-6; no definite D call. The V and J ends lost 1 base and 6 bases respectively, with 10 bases between them. There are 15 residues in the CDR3. Germline CDR1 reads LGHNA; CDR2 reads YSLEER.

The chain uses TRBV28 and TRBJ2-7; a possible D gene is TRBD2 (6 bases). V lost 5 bases, J lost 0 bases, and 17 bases lay in between. Looked up from germline, CDR1 is MDHEN and CDR2 is SYDVKM. The CDR3 extends over 16 amino acids. CDR3 nucleotides: TGTGCCAGCAGTCGCGCACTAGCTTCCCTCTCCTACGAGCAGTACTTC. Translation: CASSRALASLSYEQYF. Full variable domain (missing parts from reference TRBV28 and TRBJ2-7): DVKVTQSSRYLVKRTGEKVFLECVQDMDHENMFWYRQDPGLGLRLIYFSYDVKMKEKGDIPEGYSVSREKKERFSLILESASTNQTSMYLCASSRALASLSYEQYFGPGTRLTVT.

This chain links TRBV11-1 with TRBJ2-4; D gene uncertain. Trimming took off 5 bases at V and 1 base at J, with 21 bases between the two ends. The germline gives CDR1 SGHAT, CDR2 FQDESV (reference sequence). This CDR3 region has 18 residues. The chain's CDR3 is CASSPGPVVTPAKNIQYF. CDR3 bases: TGTGCCAGCAGCCCCGGGCCAGTCGTAACCCCCGCCAAAAACATTCAGTACTTC.

The chain combines TRBV30 with TRBJ2-1; 8 nucleotides match TRBD1. This CDR3 region has 14 residues. V was clipped by 1 base and J by 6 bases; unmatched bases: 5. Germline-derived CDR1 and CDR2 are GTSNPN and SVGIG (reference sequence). The CDR3 DNA follows: TGTGCCTGGAGTGGACAGGGGACGGGCAATGAGCAGTTCTTC. The encoded protein is CAWSGQGTGNEQFF.

This chain connects TRBV4-1 to TRBJ2-7; no firm D call. Per germline, CDR1 MGHRA and CDR2 YSYEKL. The CDR3 runs 13 residues. V lost 1 base, J lost 2 bases, and 6 bases lay in between. The CDR3: CASSQGFTYEQYF. The CDR3 nucleotides are TGCGCCAGCAGCCAAGGATTTACCTACGAGCAGTACTTC.

This rearrangement joins TRBV7-9 to TRBJ2-7; weak D call: TRBD1 (5 bases). The length of the CDR3 is 13 residues. The ends were cut back, 6 bases at V and 3 bases at J, with 12 bases in the middle. CDR1 is SEHNR and CDR2 is FQNEAQ in the germline V gene (reference sequence). The CDR3 DNA is TGTGCCAGCAGTCCCACGCAGGGCTACGAGCAGTACTTC. Its translation: CASSPTQGYEQYF.

V gene TRBV5-1 combines with J gene TRBJ1-1; TRBD1 matches 7 bases. Germline trimming cut 7 bases from V and 1 base from J; bases unmatched to any gene: 10. CDR3 length equals 15 residues. Germline V gene data show CDR1 as SGHRS and CDR2 as YFSETQ. CDR3 nucleotide sequence: TGCGCCAGCTCGGACAGGCCCTTATCGAACACTGAAGCTTTCTTT. It encodes CASSDRPLSNTEAFF.

This chain connects TRBV15 to TRBJ2-6; the D is unclear. Trimming stripped 7 bases from V and 0 bases from J, with 16 bases between. This CDR3 region has 17 residues. The germline V gene has CDR1 LNHNV and CDR2 YYDKDF (reference sequence). For the CDR3, the DNA is TGTGCCACCAACCCGACACTTGATCACTCTGGGGCCAACGTCCTGACTTTC. Translated, it gives CATNPTLDHSGANVLTF.

This clone was observed a handful of times. The chain uses TRBV11-1 and TRBJ2-7; TRBD1 or TRBD2 may be the D gene (5 bases each). Trimming cost V 0 bases and J 0 bases, with 6 bases left between them. Germline CDR1 SGHAT, CDR2 FQDESV (reference sequence). The CDR3 covers 14 residues. The CDR3 reads CASSLARGSYEQYF. The DNA of the CDR3 is TGTGCCAGCAGCTTAGCGAGGGGCTCCTACGAGCAGTACTTC.

The rearrangement uses TRBV9 and TRBJ2-1; 8 bases are a match to TRBD2. Looked up from germline, CDR1 is SGDLS and CDR2 is YYNGEE. V was clipped by 5 bases and J by 0 bases; unmatched bases: 4. The CDR3 runs 15 residues. The CDR3 nucleotides read TGTGCCAGCAGAGCAAGCGGGAGCTCCTACAATGAGCAGTTCTTC. It yields the protein CASRASGSSYNEQFF.

CDR3 coding DNA: TGTGCCAGCAATCAGGGATGGAACACTGAAGCTTTCTTT. Protein sequence: CASNQGWNTEAFF. V usage is TRBV28 and J usage is TRBJ1-1; weak D call: TRBD1 (5 bases). Germline loops: CDR1 MDHEN, CDR2 SYDVKM. Trimming cost V 7 bases and J 1 base, with 10 bases left between them. The CDR3 has 13 residues.

The V gene is TRBV7-9, the J gene TRBJ1-3; D perhaps matches TRBD1 (5 bases). Germline-derived CDR1 and CDR2 are SEHNR and FQNEAQ (reference sequence). The CDR3 contains 12 residues. Trimming removed 2 bases from V and 14 bases from J, with 13 bases in between. Here the CDR3 reads CASSLSFDRLYF. The CDR3 coding sequence is TGTGCCAGCAGCTTATCTTTCGACAGATTATATTTT.

The rearrangement joins TRBV7-8 to TRBJ1-4; D possibly corresponds to TRBD1 (6 bases). CDR1 and CDR2 from the germline V gene are SGHVS and FQNEAQ. There are 15 residues in the CDR3. Trimming shortened V by 7 bases and J by 12 bases, and 24 bases separated the two germline ends. DNA of the CDR3: TGTGCCAGCATGCCGGAAGCGACAGGACTAACGCAACTGTTTTTT. Translation: CASMPEATGLTQLFF.